The 9 T cell receptor beta chains below all came from one sample that was sequenced in a study of T-cell reconstitution after alpha-beta-depleted transplantation in children. It was with unique molecular identifiers that the TCRbeta library was prepared. One entry per CDR3 protein results from TCRdb running MiXCR on the PCR reads. The data show 85,000 to 120,000 distinct CDR3 sequences, under 9% seen once. The sample was PBMCs, taken before TCRalphabeta/CD19-depleted stem cell transplant. All receptors derive from a boy aged 2-15 years with acute lymphoblastic leukemia, due to receive a stem cell transplant.

This clonotype was seen a few times. This chain connects TRBV5-5 to TRBJ1-5; 9 nucleotides agree with TRBD1. CDR3 length equals 14 residues. V dropped 3 bases and J dropped 5; count of bases not matched to a gene: 3. CDR1 and CDR2 from the germline V gene are SGHKS and YYEKEE (reference sequence). The CDR3 DNA sequence: TGTGCCAGCAGCTGGGACAGGGACCATCAGCCCCAGCATTTT. Translated: CASSWDRDHQPQHF.

This sequence joins TRBV13 and TRBJ1-2; 11 bases are a match to TRBD1. The CDR3 extends over 17 amino acids. CDR1 and CDR2 (germline): PRHDT, FYEKMQ (reference sequence). Unmatched junction bases numbered 11, after V lost 0 bases and J lost 8 bases. CDR3 bases: TGTGCCAGCAGCTTAGGCAGGACAGGGGGCGCGAGAAACGGCTACACCTTC. It is translated as CASSLGRTGGARNGYTF.

J is TRBJ1-4 and V is TRBV20-1, with D possibly being TRBD1 (5 bases). The V end lost 5 bases, the J end lost 0 bases, and 22 bases lay between the germline ends. The CDR3 length is 18 residues. Germline loops: CDR1 DFQATT, CDR2 SNEGSKA (reference sequence). This chain's CDR3 is CSAALAGMRGPTNEKLFF. The CDR3 coding sequence is TGCAGTGCTGCCCTCGCGGGCATGCGGGGACCAACTAATGAAAAACTGTTTTTT.

This clonotype has just a few counts. The V gene is TRBV4-2, the J gene TRBJ1-2; the match to TRBD1 covers 12 bases. J gave up 4 bases and V 3 bases, and 6 bases lay outside the gene matches. CDR1 LGHNA and CDR2 YNFKEQ come from the germline V gene. The CDR3 has 16 amino acids. The CDR3, as DNA: TGTGCCAGCAGCCAGACAGGGACAGGGGGCGGCTATGGCTACACCTTC. It encodes CASSQTGTGGGYGYTF.

This clonotype was counted between two and nine times. The chain couples TRBV11-2 to TRBJ1-5; TRBD1 matches at 12 bases. J lost 1 base, V lost 5 bases, and 9 bases had no gene match. The CDR3 loop spans 18 amino acids. The germline CDR1 and CDR2 sequences are SGHAT and FQNNGV. CDR3 protein: CASSPGTGGIRSNQPQHF. DNA for the CDR3: TGTGCCAGCAGCCCCGGGACAGGGGGCATCAGGAGCAATCAGCCCCAGCATTTT.

The V gene is TRBV4-3, the J gene TRBJ2-7; 7 bases line up with TRBD1. The V gene's germline CDR1 is LGHNA and CDR2 YSLEER. There are 16 residues in the CDR3. The ends lost 0 bases at V and 6 bases at J; junction bases unmatched: 11. The CDR3 DNA reads as TGCGCCAGCAGCCAAGATTGGCGACAGGGTCAAGCCGAGCAGTACTTC. This codes for CASSQDWRQGQAEQYF.

This clonotype was seen a few times. This chain uses TRBV7-2 with TRBJ2-3; the D is unclear. Germline values: CDR1 SGHTA, CDR2 FQGNSA. Between the trimmed V and J ends, which lost 0 bases and 0 bases, there was a span of 7 bases. CDR3 length: 15 amino acids. Here the CDR3 DNA reads TGTGCCAGCAGCTTAGCTGGACCTAGCACAGATACGCAGTATTTT. Its translation is CASSLAGPSTDTQYF.

This clonotype appeared many times. The chain is built from TRBV7-9 and TRBJ1-1; D gene unclear. The germline CDR1 and CDR2 sequences are SEHNR and FQNEAQ (reference sequence). This CDR3 region has 14 residues. The V gene lost 5 bases and the J gene lost 0 bases, with 10 bases spanning the gap. DNA of the CDR3: TGTGCCAGCAGCGCCCCTATGTTGAACACTGAAGCTTTCTTT. Translating it yields CASSAPMLNTEAFF.

This chain connects TRBV20-1 to TRBJ1-6; possible D gene TRBD1, 6 bases. The CDR3 covers 15 residues. V was trimmed by 5 bases and J by 7 bases, leaving 18 bases between them. Per germline, CDR1 DFQATT and CDR2 SNEGSKA (reference sequence). In nucleotides, the CDR3 is TGCAGTGCTCCTCCGAGGGGACAAACGAATTCACCCCTCCACTTT. Residues: CSAPPRGQTNSPLHF.